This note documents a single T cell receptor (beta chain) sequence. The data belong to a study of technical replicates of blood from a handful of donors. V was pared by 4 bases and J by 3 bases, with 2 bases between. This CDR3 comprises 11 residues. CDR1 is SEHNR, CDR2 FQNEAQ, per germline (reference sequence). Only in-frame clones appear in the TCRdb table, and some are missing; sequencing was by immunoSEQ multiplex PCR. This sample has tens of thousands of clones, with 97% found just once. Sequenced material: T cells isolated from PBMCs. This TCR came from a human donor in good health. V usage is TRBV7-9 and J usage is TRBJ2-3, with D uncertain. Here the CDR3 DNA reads TGTGCCAGCAGCTCGACAGATACGCAGTATTTT. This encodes CASSSTDTQYF.